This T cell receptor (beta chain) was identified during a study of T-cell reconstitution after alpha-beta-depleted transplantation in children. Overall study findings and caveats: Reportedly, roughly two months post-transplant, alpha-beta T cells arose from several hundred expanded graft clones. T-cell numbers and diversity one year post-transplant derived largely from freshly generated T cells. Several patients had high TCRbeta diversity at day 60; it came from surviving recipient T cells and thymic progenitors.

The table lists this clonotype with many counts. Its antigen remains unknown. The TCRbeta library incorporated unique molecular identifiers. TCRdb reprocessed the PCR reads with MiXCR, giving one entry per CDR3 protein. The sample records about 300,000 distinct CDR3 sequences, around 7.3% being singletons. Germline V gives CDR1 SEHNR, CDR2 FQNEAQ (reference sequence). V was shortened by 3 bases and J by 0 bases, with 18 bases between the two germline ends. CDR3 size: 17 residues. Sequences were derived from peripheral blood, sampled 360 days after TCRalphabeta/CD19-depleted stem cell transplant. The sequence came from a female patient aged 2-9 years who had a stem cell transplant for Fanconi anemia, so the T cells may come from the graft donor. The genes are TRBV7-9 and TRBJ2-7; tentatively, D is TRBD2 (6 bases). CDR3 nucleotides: TGTGCCAGCAGCTTGGGGGGAATGACTTTCGCCTCCTACGAGCAGTACTTC. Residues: CASSLGGMTFASYEQYF.